What follows describes a single TCR beta chain. Its cognate antigen is unknown. The sample is drawn from a study of T cell responses to AZD1222 COVID-19 vaccine. Broader study findings: Vaccination with two AZD1222 doses was followed by a rise in Spike-specific TCR breadth and depth. Donors were mostly white British, more females; clonal diversity possibly underestimated.

This CDR3 is built from 14 residues. Germline V CDR1 and CDR2: SGDLS, YYNGEE. With 0 bases removed from V and 4 bases from J, the gap between germline ends came to 10 bases. Profiling relied on immunoSEQ multiplex PCR, and the TCRdb table lists in-frame clones only, not all of them. The data show 120,000 or so clones, about nine tenths seen once. The chain couples TRBV9 to TRBJ1-2; possible D gene TRBD1, 6 bases. The sequencing used peripheral blood, collected 28 days after the second AZD1222 dose. This TCR came from an adult who received the AZD1222 COVID-19 vaccine. CDR3 sequence (DNA): TGTGCCAGCAGCGTAGGTCCGGGGGCCTATGGCTACACCTTC. Protein sequence: CASSVGPGAYGYTF.